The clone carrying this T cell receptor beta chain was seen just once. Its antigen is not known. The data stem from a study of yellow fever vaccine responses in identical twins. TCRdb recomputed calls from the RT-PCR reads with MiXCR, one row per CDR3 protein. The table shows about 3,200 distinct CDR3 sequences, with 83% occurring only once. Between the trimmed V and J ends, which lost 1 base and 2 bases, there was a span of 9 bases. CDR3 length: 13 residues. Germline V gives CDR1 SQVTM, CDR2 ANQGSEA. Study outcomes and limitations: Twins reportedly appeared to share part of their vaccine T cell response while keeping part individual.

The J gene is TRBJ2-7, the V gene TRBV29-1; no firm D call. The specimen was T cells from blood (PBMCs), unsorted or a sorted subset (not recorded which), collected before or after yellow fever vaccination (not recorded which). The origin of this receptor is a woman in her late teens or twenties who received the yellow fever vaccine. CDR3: CSVEVSRTYEQYF. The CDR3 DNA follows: TGCAGCGTTGAAGTGTCCAGAACCTACGAGCAGTACTTC.